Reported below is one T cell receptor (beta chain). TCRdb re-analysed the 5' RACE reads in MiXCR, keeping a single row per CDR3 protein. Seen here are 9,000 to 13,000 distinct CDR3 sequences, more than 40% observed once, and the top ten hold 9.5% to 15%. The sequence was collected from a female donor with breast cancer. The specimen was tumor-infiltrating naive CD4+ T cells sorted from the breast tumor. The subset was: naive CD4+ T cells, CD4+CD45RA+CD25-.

The CDR3: CASSPDRDRIYNEQFF. Written as DNA, the CDR3 is TGCGCCAGCAGCCCGGACCGGGACAGGATTTACAATGAGCAGTTCTTC. This chain connects TRBV4-3 to TRBJ2-1; TRBD1 agrees at 8 bases. This CDR3 has 16 amino acids. Germline CDR1 is LGHNA and CDR2 is YSLEER. The V and J ends lost 4 bases and 4 bases, in that order; junction bases with no gene match: 9.